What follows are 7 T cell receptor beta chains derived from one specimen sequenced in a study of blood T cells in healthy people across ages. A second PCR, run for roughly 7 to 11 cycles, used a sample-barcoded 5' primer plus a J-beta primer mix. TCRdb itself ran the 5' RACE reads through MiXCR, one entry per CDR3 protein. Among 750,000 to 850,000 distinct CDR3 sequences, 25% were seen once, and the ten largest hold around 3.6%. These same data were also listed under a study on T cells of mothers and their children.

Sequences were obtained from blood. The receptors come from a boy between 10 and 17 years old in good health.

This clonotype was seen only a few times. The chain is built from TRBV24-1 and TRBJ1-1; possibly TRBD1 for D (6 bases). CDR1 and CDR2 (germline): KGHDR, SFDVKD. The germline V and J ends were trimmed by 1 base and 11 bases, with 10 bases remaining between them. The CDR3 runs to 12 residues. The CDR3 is CATSDFAGEAFF. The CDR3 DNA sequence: TGTGCCACCAGTGATTTCGCAGGGGAGGCTTTCTTT.

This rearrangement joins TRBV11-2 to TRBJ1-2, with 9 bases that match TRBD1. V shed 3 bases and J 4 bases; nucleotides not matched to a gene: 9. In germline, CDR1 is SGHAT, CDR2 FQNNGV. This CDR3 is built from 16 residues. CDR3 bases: TGTGCCAGCAGCTTGGGATACAGGGGGCATGGCTATGGCTACACCTTC. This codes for CASSLGYRGHGYGYTF.

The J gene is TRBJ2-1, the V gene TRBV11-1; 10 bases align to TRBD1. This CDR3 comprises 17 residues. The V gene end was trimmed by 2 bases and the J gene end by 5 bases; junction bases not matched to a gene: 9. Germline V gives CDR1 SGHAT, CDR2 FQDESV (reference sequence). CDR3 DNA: TGTGCCAGCAGCTTATTGACAGGGGGCCGACTTCACAATGAGCAGTTCTTC. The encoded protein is CASSLLTGGRLHNEQFF. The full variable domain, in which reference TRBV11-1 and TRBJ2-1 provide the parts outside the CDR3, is EAEVAQSPRYKITEKSQAVAFWCDPISGHATLYWYRQILGQGPELLVQFQDESVVDDSQLPKDRFSAERLKGVDSTLKIQPAELGDSAMYLCASSLLTGGRLHNEQFFGPGTRLTVL.

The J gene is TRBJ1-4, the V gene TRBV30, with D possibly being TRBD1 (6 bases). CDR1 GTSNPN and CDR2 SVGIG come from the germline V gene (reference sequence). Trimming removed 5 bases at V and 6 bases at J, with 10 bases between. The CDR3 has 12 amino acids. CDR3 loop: CAWDRLDEKLFF. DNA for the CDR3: TGTGCCTGGGACAGGCTCGATGAAAAACTGTTTTTT.

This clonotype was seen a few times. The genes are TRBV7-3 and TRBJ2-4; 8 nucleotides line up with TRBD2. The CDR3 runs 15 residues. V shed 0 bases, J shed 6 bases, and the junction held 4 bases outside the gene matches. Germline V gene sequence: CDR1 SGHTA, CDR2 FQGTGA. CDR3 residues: CASSLTSGEGNIQYF. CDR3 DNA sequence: TGTGCCAGCAGCTTAACTAGCGGGGAGGGAAACATTCAGTACTTC.

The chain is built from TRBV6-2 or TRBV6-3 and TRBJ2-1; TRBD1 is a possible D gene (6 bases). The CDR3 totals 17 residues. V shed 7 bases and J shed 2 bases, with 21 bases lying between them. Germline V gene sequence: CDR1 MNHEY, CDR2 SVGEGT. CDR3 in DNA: TGTGCCAGCAACCGCCCTGCGCAGGGGTCCCCCTACAATGAGCAGTTCTTC. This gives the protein CASNRPAQGSPYNEQFF.

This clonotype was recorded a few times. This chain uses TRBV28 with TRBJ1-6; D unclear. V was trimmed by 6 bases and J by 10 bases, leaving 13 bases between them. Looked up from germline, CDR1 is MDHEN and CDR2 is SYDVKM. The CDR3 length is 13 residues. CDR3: CASRGPGGSPLHF. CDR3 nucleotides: TGTGCCAGCAGAGGACCGGGAGGGTCACCCCTCCACTTT.